The 27 T cell receptor beta chains listed next were all sequenced from one sample in a study of blood T cells in healthy people across ages. Primed by a sample-barcoded 5' primer and a J-beta primer mix, a second PCR proceeded for about 6 to 11 cycles. One entry per CDR3 protein, called by TCRdb with MiXCR from the 5' RACE reads. The sample yields approximately 1.5 million distinct CDR3 sequences, about 45% seen once. The sample was blood. All receptors come from a woman aged 18 to 35 in good health.

This clonotype showed up just once. The chain has TRBV29-1 and TRBJ1-1; D call uncertain. This CDR3 is built from 11 residues. V was trimmed by 3 bases and J by 11 bases, leaving 13 bases between them. The germline CDR1 and CDR2 sequences are SQVTM and ANQGSEA. Here the CDR3 DNA reads TGCAGCGTTGAGCCTGGTCAGGTGGCTTTCTTT. Protein product: CSVEPGQVAFF.

CDR3 nucleotides: TGTGCCAGCACCTCACGCCGGGACACTGAAGCTTTCTTT. It translates to CASTSRRDTEAFF. This chain links TRBV27 with TRBJ1-1; no reliable D call. Deletions cut 7 bases from V and 3 bases from J, with 12 bases between. The CDR3 totals 13 residues. Germline assignment: CDR1 MNHEY and CDR2 SMNVEV (reference sequence).

This clonotype was detected only a few times. The chain employs TRBV6-5 and TRBJ2-3; D not certain. The CDR3 sequence is 17 residues long. Trimming removed 0 bases at V and 0 bases at J, with 13 bases between. Germline values: CDR1 MNHEY, CDR2 SVGAGI. CDR3 in DNA: TGTGCCAGCAGTTACTCTGGCGGCAAGGCTAGCACAGATACGCAGTATTTT. It is translated as CASSYSGGKASTDTQYF.

V gene TRBV27 combines with J gene TRBJ2-3; 8 nucleotides agree with TRBD2. V shed 5 bases and J 4 bases; nucleotides not matched to a gene: 11. The CDR3 runs 16 residues. Germline V CDR1 and CDR2: MNHEY, SMNVEV (reference sequence). In DNA, the CDR3 is TGTGCCAGCAGTACCATGACTAGCGTAGACGCAGATACGCAGTATTTT. Amino acid sequence: CASSTMTSVDADTQYF.

This clonotype was seen a handful of times. The V and J genes are TRBV6-5 and TRBJ1-1; D might be TRBD1 (5 bases). Trimming stripped 2 bases from V and 0 bases from J, with 13 bases between. From germline, CDR1 is MNHEY and CDR2 SVGAGI. The CDR3 is 16 amino acids. CDR3 DNA sequence: TGTGCCAGCAGTTACAGGGGATCGGTAATGAACACTGAAGCTTTCTTT. Translated: CASSYRGSVMNTEAFF.

This chain links TRBV5-6 with TRBJ2-5; 14 nucleotides align to TRBD2. V dropped 0 bases and J dropped 13; count of bases not matched to a gene: 11. CDR3 length: 16 amino acids. The germline V gene has CDR1 SGHDT and CDR2 YYEEEE. The CDR3 sequence: CASSLANGLAGGRPYF. CDR3 sequence (DNA): TGTGCCAGCAGCTTGGCCAATGGACTAGCGGGAGGTCGGCCGTACTTC.

This chain uses TRBV3-1 with TRBJ1-6; tentatively, D is TRBD1 (5 bases). V lost 4 bases, J lost 4 bases, and 20 bases lay in between. The CDR3 loop spans 18 amino acids. CDR1 and CDR2 (germline): LGHDT, YNNKEL (reference sequence). Written as DNA, the CDR3 is TGTGCCAGCAGCCCGACGACCGGGACGGAGCCGTATAATTCACCCCTCCACTTT. Residues: CASSPTTGTEPYNSPLHF.

The gene calls are TRBV18 and TRBJ2-7; perhaps TRBD1 as D (6 bases). CDR1 and CDR2 (germline): KGHSH, LQKENI. The CDR3 runs 13 residues. The V end lost 5 bases, the J end lost 2 bases, and 10 bases lay between the germline ends. CDR3 DNA sequence: TGTGCCAGCTCATGGGGGCATACCTACGAGCAGTACTTC. Protein sequence: CASSWGHTYEQYF.

The chain has TRBV28 and TRBJ1-5; maybe TRBD1 (5 bases). The CDR3 is 13 residues long. Trimming took off 4 bases at V and 7 bases at J, with 11 bases between the two ends. Germline CDR1 is MDHEN and CDR2 is SYDVKM. Here the CDR3 reads CASSWQGSQPQHF. CDR3 nucleotides: TGTGCCAGCAGTTGGCAGGGTAGCCAGCCCCAGCATTTT.

As DNA, the CDR3 is TGTGCCAGCAGTCCAACAGGGGGCGTTCCCTACGAGCAGTACTTC. It codes for CASSPTGGVPYEQYF. The rearrangement joins TRBV27 to TRBJ2-7, with 9 bases that match TRBD1. The germline CDR1 and CDR2 sequences are MNHEY and SMNVEV (reference sequence). J lost 2 bases, V lost 5 bases, and 7 bases had no gene match. CDR3 size: 15 residues.

This chain connects TRBV7-2 to TRBJ2-3; tentative D call: TRBD1 (6 bases). V lost 5 bases, J lost 2 bases, and 14 bases lay in between. Germline V gene data show CDR1 as SGHTA and CDR2 as FQGNSA. The CDR3 contains 15 residues. The CDR3 coding sequence is TGTGCCAGCAGCCCCCCGGGACACTCCACAGATACGCAGTATTTT. Encoded protein: CASSPPGHSTDTQYF.

The CDR3 DNA reads as TGTGCCAGCAGCCAAGGACAGCCTCCTAGCACAGATACGCAGTATTTT. Residues: CASSQGQPPSTDTQYF. The chain uses TRBV4-2 and TRBJ2-3; D is perhaps TRBD1 (5 bases). The CDR3 has 16 amino acids. V lost 1 base and J lost 0, with 11 bases in between. In germline, CDR1 is LGHNA, CDR2 YNFKEQ.

This clonotype was observed a handful of times. The rearrangement uses TRBV10-3 and TRBJ2-3, with D possibly called TRBD1 or TRBD2 (5 bases each). Germline CDR1 reads ENHRY; CDR2 reads SYGVKD. Deletions cut 2 bases from V and 4 bases from J, with 13 bases between. The CDR3 totals 15 residues. The CDR3 is CAISEGWDPADTQYF. For the CDR3, the DNA is TGTGCCATCAGTGAGGGGTGGGACCCGGCAGATACGCAGTATTTT.

This clonotype showed up just a few times. The chain couples TRBV28 to TRBJ2-1; 12 positions agree with TRBD2. Looked up from germline, CDR1 is MDHEN and CDR2 is SYDVKM. The J segment lost 0 bases and the V segment lost 2 bases, leaving 5 bases of the junction unmatched. The CDR3 is 18 residues long. In nucleotides, the CDR3 is TGTGCCAGCAGTTTACCTAGCGGGGGGGCCAGCTCCTACAATGAGCAGTTCTTC. The encoded protein is CASSLPSGGASSYNEQFF.

This chain connects TRBV6-5 to TRBJ1-2, with 9 nucleotides matching TRBD1. The CDR3 length is 15 residues. V trimming: 7 bases; J trimming: 0 bases; junction bases outside the gene matches: 6. Germline CDR1 MNHEY, CDR2 SVGAGI. CDR3 sequence (DNA): TGTGCCAGCACGATCCGGGACAGGGCTAACTATGGCTACACCTTC. This gives the protein CASTIRDRANYGYTF.

In this sample, this clonotype turned up a few times. This chain uses TRBV4-3 with TRBJ1-1, with a possible D match to TRBD1 (5 bases). Germline V CDR1 and CDR2: LGHNA, YSLEER. The CDR3 has 16 residues. V gave up 0 bases and J gave up 6 bases, with 17 bases separating them. As DNA, the CDR3 is TGCGCCAGCAGCCAAGATCTAGGGCAGGGAGGATCTGAAGCTTTCTTT. This encodes CASSQDLGQGGSEAFF.

The gene calls are TRBV7-2 and TRBJ1-2, with a weak D call TRBD1 (6 bases). The CDR3 extends over 17 amino acids. V was trimmed by 5 bases and J by 3 bases, leaving 22 bases between them. The germline V gene encodes CDR1 SGHTA and CDR2 FQGNSA. CDR3 in amino acids: CASSLTGRWGQDYGYTF. CDR3 DNA sequence: TGTGCCAGCAGCCTTACCGGGAGGTGGGGGCAGGACTATGGCTACACCTTC.

About this clonotype: It may be a read error: a sequence one base away is much more abundant. The chain combines TRBV25-1 with TRBJ2-7, with TRBD2 matching over 8 bases. This CDR3 has 17 amino acids. Germline loops: CDR1 MGHDK, CDR2 SYGVNS. After removal of 5 bases from V and 0 bases from J, the junction contained 12 bases not matched to a gene. This CDR3 reads CASSNWGLVGTSYEQYF. For the CDR3, the DNA is TGTGCCAGCAGTAATTGGGGACTAGTGGGGACCTCCTACGAGCAGTACTTC.

The chain links TRBV6-5 to TRBJ1-2; 7 bases match TRBD1. CDR1 MNHEY and CDR2 SVGAGI come from the germline V gene. The V segment lost 6 bases and the J segment 4 bases; nucleotides outside the gene matches: 14. CDR3 length: 16 residues. The CDR3 spells CASRMPLARGSYGYTF. In nucleotides, the CDR3 is TGTGCCAGCAGGATGCCCCTGGCCAGGGGGAGCTATGGCTACACCTTC.

This clonotype has more than one count but fewer than ten. The chain has TRBV29-1 and TRBJ2-2; TRBD2 is a possible D gene (6 bases). The germline V gene has CDR1 SQVTM and CDR2 ANQGSEA. The CDR3 is made up of 11 amino acids. The CDR3 DNA reads as TGCATCTTGGGGCGGGGCGGGGAGCTGTTTTTT. It encodes CILGRGGELFF.

The chain employs TRBV27 and TRBJ1-5; tentative D call: TRBD1 (6 bases). The CDR3 extends over 15 amino acids. CDR1 and CDR2 (germline): MNHEY, SMNVEV (reference sequence). The V end lost 6 bases, the J end lost 0 bases, and 12 bases lay between the germline ends. In nucleotides, the CDR3 is TGTGCCAGCAGACAGACAGGCTATAGCAATCAGCCCCAGCATTTT. Its protein is CASRQTGYSNQPQHF.

The chain uses TRBV7-9 and TRBJ1-1; TRBD1 is a possible D gene (5 bases). Trimming cost V 0 bases and J 4 bases, with 12 bases left between them. CDR1 and CDR2 from the germline V gene are SEHNR and FQNEAQ (reference sequence). This CDR3 spans 15 amino acids. The CDR3 is CASSLAGGTSTEAFF. CDR3 sequence (DNA): TGTGCCAGCAGCTTAGCGGGGGGGACGAGCACTGAAGCTTTCTTT.

A remark on this clonotype: Possible read error: a much larger clone is one base away. Written as DNA, the CDR3 is TGCAGTGCTAGTGAGACAGGGGTCTATGGCTACACCTTC. Translated: CSASETGVYGYTF. The chain links TRBV20-1 to TRBJ1-2, with 8 nucleotides matching TRBD1. Trimming removed 3 bases from V and 4 bases from J; junction bases left unmatched: 4. Germline CDR1 and CDR2: DFQATT and SNEGSKA (reference sequence). The CDR3 has 13 amino acids.

This clonotype has a handful of counts. The chain links TRBV27 to TRBJ2-3; D is unclear. V lost 3 bases, J lost 0 bases, and 7 bases lay in between. Germline CDR1 and CDR2: MNHEY and SMNVEV (reference sequence). The CDR3 length is 14 residues. CDR3 DNA: TGTGCCAGCAGTTTCTTGGAAAGCACAGATACGCAGTATTTT. Translated: CASSFLESTDTQYF.

The J gene is TRBJ1-3, the V gene TRBV20-1; D gene unclear. CDR3 size: 13 residues. Germline V gene sequence: CDR1 DFQATT, CDR2 SNEGSKA (reference sequence). V dropped 5 bases and J dropped 3 bases, with 11 bases sitting between them. CDR3 sequence reads: CSAARVNGNTIYF. The DNA of the CDR3 is TGCAGTGCTGCCCGAGTGAATGGAAACACCATATATTTT.

The V gene is TRBV27, the J gene TRBJ2-2; D unresolved. CDR3 length: 15 residues. Trimming took 6 bases from V and 0 from J, leaving 11 bases between them. Per the germline V gene, CDR1 is MNHEY and CDR2 is SMNVEV (reference sequence). The CDR3 spells CASSSRRANTGELFF. The DNA of the CDR3 is TGTGCCAGCAGCTCGAGAAGAGCGAACACCGGGGAGCTGTTTTTT.

The sample holds many counts of this clonotype. The V call is TRBV9, the J call TRBJ2-1, with a weak D call TRBD2 (5 bases). Trimming took off 3 bases at V and 3 bases at J, with 16 bases between the two ends. Germline CDR1 SGDLS, CDR2 YYNGEE. CDR3 length equals 16 residues. The CDR3 region has the DNA TGTGCCAGCAGCGCACCGGGGAACCGGATCTACAATGAGCAGTTCTTC. The encoded protein is CASSAPGNRIYNEQFF.